This TCR beta chain came from a study of T cell changes during pregnancy in multiple sclerosis. Sequenced by immunoSEQ multiplex PCR; TCRdb stores in-frame clones only, minus some. The repertoire holds 78,000 or so clones, with roughly 94% as singletons. Unmatched junction bases numbered 7, after V lost 3 bases and J lost 2 bases. Germline-derived CDR1 and CDR2 are MGHDK and SYGVNS. The CDR3 contains 16 residues. The chain recombines TRBV25-1 with TRBJ2-7; 10 bases align to TRBD2. The sample consisted of peripheral blood, taken before pregnancy. The TCR was taken from a female donor with multiple sclerosis, enrolled in a pregnancy study. The CDR3 DNA is TGTGCCAGCAGTGACGGACTAGCGGCCTCTCCCTACGAGCAGTACTTC. Translating gives CASSDGLAASPYEQYF.